Sequencing of this TCR beta chain was carried out in a study of patients and donors after allogeneic stem cell transplantation. Germline CDR1 SEHNR, CDR2 FQNEAQ (reference sequence). V was cut by 2 bases and J by 2 bases, with 7 bases left in between. CDR3 size: 13 residues. TCRdb called the RT-PCR reads again in MiXCR, with one record for every CDR3 protein. Of hundreds of thousands of distinct CDR3 sequences listed, around 15% were seen once; the top ten hold around 6.8%. This TCR was sampled from a human donor who was either an allogeneic HSCT recipient or a stem cell or donor lymphocyte infusion donor (not recorded which). It is not recorded whose cells these are; they may come from a transplant donor. Sequencing input: blood, either unsorted or a sorted T cell fraction (not recorded which). The chain links TRBV7-9 to TRBJ2-7; no reliable D call. The CDR3 loop reads CASSLSATYEQYF. CDR3 in DNA: TGTGCCAGCAGCTTAAGTGCGACCTACGAGCAGTACTTC. The full variable domain, completed using reference TRBV7-9 and TRBJ2-7, is DTGVSQNPRHKITKRGQNVTFRCDPISEHNRLYWYRQTLGQGPEFLTYFQNEAQLEKSRLLSDRFSAERPKGSFSTLEIQRTEQGDSAMYLCASSLSATYEQYFGPGTRLTVT.